Described below is a single T cell receptor (beta chain) sequence and its context. The source of the sample is a study of response to subunit inactivated influenza vaccine. The CDR3 contains 17 residues. With 5 bases clipped from V and 5 bases from J, the junction kept 9 bases outside the gene matches. Germline CDR1 is SGHTA and CDR2 is FQGTGA. TCRdb re-derived calls from the RT-PCR reads in MiXCR, one entry per CDR3 protein. The sample includes about 570,000 distinct CDR3 sequences, about 11% of them seen just once. This sample also appeared in a second study, on T cells expressing NK-cell markers. As that study records: 5'RACE template switching with UMIs generated TCR beta cDNA.

The sample here was PBMCs from blood, taken on the day of vaccination. This clonotype was obtained from a man in his fifties who received an inactivated influenza vaccine. The rearrangement joins TRBV7-3 to TRBJ2-1; 13 bases align to TRBD2. Here the CDR3 DNA reads TGTGCCAGCAGCCCGGTCCCAACTAGCGGGAGGGACAATGAGCAGTTCTTC. Translating gives CASSPVPTSGRDNEQFF.